Presented here are 5 T cell receptor beta chains from one specimen sequenced in a study of cytomegalovirus exposure and HLA in healthy donors. This PCR relied on a set of 60 Vbeta primers and 13 Jbeta primers. Generated by immunoSEQ multiplex PCR, the TCRdb table keeps only in-frame clones and is missing some. The sample shows under 200,000 clones, about 70% of them seen only once. Sequenced input: PBMCs. The receptors were gathered from a young woman in good health and CMV-seronegative.

This chain links TRBV21-1 with TRBJ1-2. TRBV21-1 is assigned pseudogene status. There are 15 residues in the CDR3. The CDR3 sequence: CASSKVDGGSAGYTF. The CDR3 DNA reads as TGTGCCAGCAGCAAAGTTGACGGGGGATCTGCTGGCTACACCTTC.

This clone has just one count. The rearrangement joins TRBV7-2 to TRBJ2-7, with TRBD2 matching 11 bases. The CDR3 loop spans 14 amino acids. Germline lookup yields CDR1 SGHTA and CDR2 FQGNSA. V was pared by 4 bases and J by 3 bases, with 2 bases of the junction left unmatched. The CDR3 nucleotides read TGTGCCAGCAGCTCTACTAGCGGGGGCTACGAGCAGTACTTC. Translation: CASSSTSGGYEQYF.

V gene TRBV22-1 combines with J gene TRBJ1-2. TRBV22-1 is listed as a pseudogene. This CDR3 is built from 14 residues. The CDR3 nucleotides are TGTCCTGGGAGCGCGGTGGAGGACGACTATGGCTACACCTTC. Protein: CPGSAVEDDYGYTF.

This clone was seen once. V gene TRBV7-9 combines with J gene TRBJ1-2; D possibly corresponds to TRBD1 (6 bases). Germline-derived CDR1 and CDR2 are SEHNR and FQNEAQ (reference sequence). The CDR3 runs to 12 residues. Trimming removed 5 bases from V and 7 bases from J, with 11 bases in between. This chain's CDR3 is CASSPGGPGYTF. The CDR3 coding sequence is TGTGCCAGCAGCCCCGGGGGGCCTGGCTACACCTTC.

The V call is TRBV29-1, the J call TRBJ2-1, with D possibly matching TRBD2 (5 bases). This CDR3 region has 12 residues. Germline values: CDR1 SQVTM, CDR2 ANQGSEA. CDR3 in DNA: TGCCTAGCCGAGCCCATCTACAATGAGCAGTTCTTC. Encoded protein: CLAEPIYNEQFF.